One sample yielded the 21 T cell receptor beta chains listed below, sequenced in a study of blood T cell repertoires in COVID-19. Data came from immunoSEQ multiplex PCR; TCRdb stores just in-frame clones and leaves some out. In the table there are about 160,000 clones, approximately 80% of which are singletons. Sequenced material: PBMCs or T cells enriched from blood (not recorded which). The source of these receptors is a man aged 35-49 years who had recovered from COVID-19.

The chain joins TRBV7-3 to TRBJ2-3; 10 bases are a match to TRBD1. V lost 5 bases to trimming and J lost 7 bases; unmatched junction nucleotides: 9. The CDR3 consists of 15 residues. Germline assignment: CDR1 SGHTA and CDR2 FQGTGA. The CDR3 sequence is CASSLTGQGIYTQYF. CDR3 in DNA: TGTGCCAGCAGCCTTACGGGACAGGGGATTTATACGCAGTATTTT.

The chain has TRBV11-2 and TRBJ2-1, with 8 bases lining up with TRBD2. Germline assignment: CDR1 SGHAT and CDR2 FQNNGV. The CDR3 length is 16 residues. Trimming took 5 bases from V and 3 from J; bases not matched to a gene: 9. DNA for the CDR3: TGTGCCAGCAGCCGTGATTTAGCGGGGCTCTACAATGAGCAGTTCTTC. Amino acid sequence: CASSRDLAGLYNEQFF.

J is TRBJ1-1 and V is TRBV6-2 or TRBV6-3; the D is unclear. This CDR3 spans 13 amino acids. CDR1 MNHEY and CDR2 SVGEGT come from the germline V gene. V was clipped by 5 bases and J by 9 bases, with 16 bases between them. CDR3: CASSPWRTIKAFF. CDR3 sequence (DNA): TGTGCCAGCAGTCCATGGAGGACTATTAAAGCTTTCTTT.

The rearrangement joins TRBV3-1 (or the pseudogene TRBV3-2) to TRBJ2-1; D may be TRBD2 (5 bases). CDR1 and CDR2 (germline): LGHDT, YNNKEL (reference sequence). The ends were cut back, 1 base at V and 1 base at J, with 14 bases in the middle. The CDR3 covers 17 residues. CDR3 loop: CASSQGRLGNSYNEQFF. DNA for the CDR3: TGTGCCAGCAGCCAAGGGAGGCTGGGCAATTCCTACAATGAGCAGTTCTTC.

This clone was seen a few times. The gene calls are TRBV10-3 and TRBJ1-5; 11 nucleotides align to TRBD1. The CDR3 runs to 14 residues. Germline V gene lookup returns CDR1 ENHRY and CDR2 SYGVKD. J was trimmed by 5 bases and V by 4 bases; bases with no gene match: 1. The CDR3 loop is CAISGTGGDQPQHF. Written as DNA, the CDR3 is TGTGCCATCAGTGGGACAGGGGGCGATCAGCCCCAGCATTTT.

The chain links TRBV5-1 to TRBJ2-1, with D possibly being TRBD1 (6 bases). Trimming took 5 bases from V and 4 from J, leaving 13 bases between them. The CDR3 is 14 residues long. Germline-derived CDR1 and CDR2 are SGHRS and YFSETQ. The CDR3 DNA reads TGCGCCAGCAGTCAAGGACAGCATTACAATGAGCAGTTCTTC. Protein sequence: CASSQGQHYNEQFF.

This clone was observed a handful of times. The genes are TRBV9 and TRBJ1-2, with 8 bases lining up with TRBD1. Trimming took 0 bases from V and 8 from J; bases not matched to a gene: 6. Germline CDR1 reads SGDLS; CDR2 reads YYNGEE. The CDR3 length is 14 residues. The CDR3 here is CASSVAGGAKGYTF. CDR3 bases: TGTGCCAGCAGCGTAGCAGGGGGCGCGAAGGGCTACACCTTC. Looking up the rest from reference TRBV9 and TRBJ1-2 gives the full variable domain: DSGVTQTPKHLITATGQRVTLRCSPRSGDLSVYWYQQSLDQGLQFLIQYYNGEERAKGNILERFSAQQFPDLHSELNLSSLELGDSALYFCASSVAGGAKGYTFGSGTRLTVV.

The chain recombines TRBV15 with TRBJ2-3; 9 bases align to TRBD2. Germline loops: CDR1 LNHNV, CDR2 YYDKDF (reference sequence). The CDR3 sequence is 19 residues long. The trim removed 0 bases at V and 2 bases at J, leaving 12 bases unmatched. CDR3 DNA: TGTGCCACCAGCAGAGATCCCCCCGGAGCGGGGGGAACCACAGATACGCAGTATTTT. Protein sequence: CATSRDPPGAGGTTDTQYF.

The chain joins TRBV10-1 to TRBJ2-7, with TRBD2 matching 10 bases. Per germline, CDR1 WNHNN and CDR2 SYGVQD (reference sequence). The V gene end was trimmed by 8 bases and the J gene end by 2 bases; junction bases not matched to a gene: 3. CDR3 length: 13 amino acids. The CDR3 bases are TGCGCCAGCTGTGGACTAGCGGCCTACGAGCAGTACGTC. This sequence encodes CASCGLAAYEQYV.

This clone was detected once. The chain carries TRBV6-1 and TRBJ1-1; D unresolved. The CDR3 length is 12 residues. Germline CDR1 reads MNHNS; CDR2 reads SASEGT. V lost 1 base and J lost 4, with 4 bases in between. In nucleotides, the CDR3 is TGTGCCAGCAGTGAAGGGCTCACTGAAGCTTTCTTT. This gives the protein CASSEGLTEAFF.

The gene calls are TRBV6-5 and TRBJ2-2, with D maybe TRBD2 (5 bases). Germline loops: CDR1 MNHEY, CDR2 SVGAGI. The CDR3 extends over 13 amino acids. Trimming stripped 2 bases from V and 7 bases from J, with 8 bases between. The CDR3 is CASSYGEGGELFF. CDR3 bases: TGTGCCAGCAGTTACGGAGAGGGCGGGGAGCTGTTTTTT.

The gene calls are TRBV5-1 and TRBJ2-3, with a possible D match to TRBD1 (6 bases). The V gene's germline CDR1 is SGHRS and CDR2 YFSETQ. V was clipped by 3 bases and J by 5 bases, with 13 bases between them. The CDR3 consists of 14 residues. The CDR3 nucleotides read TGCGCCAGCAGCTCACAGGGTAGCGAAGATACGCAGTATTTT. Protein product: CASSSQGSEDTQYF.

Note on this clone: A read error may explain this, as a much larger clone is one base away. This specimen includes other DNA sequences encoding the same CDR3. The chain has TRBV5-1 and TRBJ2-7; 8 nucleotides agree with TRBD2. Trimming took 4 bases from V and 4 from J; bases not matched to a gene: 10. The germline gives CDR1 SGHRS, CDR2 YFSETQ. This CDR3 contains 15 residues. CDR3 in amino acids: CASSPLAGGPYEQYV. In DNA form, the CDR3 reads TGCGCCAGCAGCCCTTTGGCGGGGGGACCATACGAGCAGTACGTC.

This clone was counted a few times. This sequence joins TRBV6-5 and TRBJ1-6, with D perhaps TRBD1 (6 bases). The V gene's germline CDR1 is MNHEY and CDR2 SVGAGI. The V end lost 7 bases, the J end lost 8 bases, and 9 bases lay between the germline ends. The CDR3 runs 12 residues. The CDR3 nucleotides read TGTGCCAGCAACGAGGGGGATTCACCCCTCCACTTT. This encodes CASNEGDSPLHF.

The CDR3 nucleotides are TGTGCCAGCAGCGTAGAGGGCGGGAGGGGAAACTATGGCTACACCTTC. As protein: CASSVEGGRGNYGYTF. The chain is built from TRBV9 and TRBJ1-2; D perhaps matches TRBD1 (5 bases). Germline loops: CDR1 SGDLS, CDR2 YYNGEE. The V end was cut by 0 bases, the J end by 2 bases, with 14 bases between. The CDR3 loop spans 16 amino acids.

The gene calls are TRBV13 and TRBJ2-2, with D perhaps matching TRBD1 (5 bases). The germline V and J ends were trimmed by 3 bases and 5 bases, with 10 bases remaining between them. Germline CDR1 is PRHDT and CDR2 is FYEKMQ (reference sequence). This CDR3 is built from 14 residues. The CDR3 is CASSLGQTTGELFF. The CDR3 DNA reads TGTGCCAGCAGCTTGGGGCAGACTACCGGGGAGCTGTTTTTT.

The genes are TRBV18 and TRBJ1-6; D not certain. Trimming left V 1 base short and J 9 bases short, with 7 bases between. The CDR3 sequence is 13 residues long. CDR1 KGHSH and CDR2 LQKENI come from the germline V gene. The CDR3 sequence: CASSPLQSSPLHF. CDR3 DNA sequence: TGTGCCAGCTCACCACTTCAGTCTTCACCCCTCCACTTT.

This chain uses TRBV18 with TRBJ2-7, with D possibly matching TRBD1 (6 bases). Trimming took 3 bases from V and 5 from J, leaving 14 bases between them. CDR1 and CDR2 from the germline V gene are KGHSH and LQKENI. The CDR3 is 14 amino acids. The CDR3 region is CASSPLYRVDEQYF. Here the CDR3 DNA reads TGTGCCAGCTCACCCTTATACAGGGTCGACGAGCAGTACTTC.

The chain employs TRBV5-1 and TRBJ2-1; 7 bases map to TRBD1. Trimming at V came to 0 bases and at J to 7 bases, leaving 4 bases not matched to a gene. The CDR3 has 14 amino acids. Germline V gene lookup returns CDR1 SGHRS and CDR2 YFSETQ. The CDR3 protein is CASSLEGQLNEQFF. The DNA of the CDR3 is TGCGCCAGCAGCTTGGAGGGACAGCTTAATGAGCAGTTCTTC.

The chain carries TRBV9 and TRBJ1-2, with TRBD1 matching over 9 bases. V was clipped by 0 bases and J by 7 bases; unmatched bases: 7. The CDR3 loop spans 15 amino acids. CDR1 is SGDLS and CDR2 is YYNGEE in the germline V gene. For the CDR3, the DNA is TGTGCCAGCAGCGTAGAGATGGGACAGGGCTTTGGCTACACCTTC. It codes for CASSVEMGQGFGYTF.

This clone was seen a handful of times. CDR3 sequence (DNA): TGTGCCAGCAGCCAAGTATTTGGACAGGGAGTTAACATTCAGTACTTC. Translated, it gives CASSQVFGQGVNIQYF. The chain recombines TRBV4-2 with TRBJ2-4; TRBD1 aligns across 8 bases. CDR1 is LGHNA and CDR2 is YNFKEQ in the germline V gene. The CDR3 loop spans 16 amino acids. The V gene end was trimmed by 1 base and the J gene end by 7 bases; junction bases not matched to a gene: 9.